Listed below are T cell receptor beta chains from one sample, sequenced in a study of blood T cell repertoires in COVID-19. Method: immunoSEQ multiplex PCR; TCRdb's copy keeps in-frame clones and lacks some. The data contain about 200,000 clones, 86% of them seen just once; the ten biggest clones take up approximately 5%. Sequences were obtained from PBMCs or T cells enriched from blood (not recorded which). These receptors were collected from a man between 40 and 49 years old with acute COVID-19. Both conserved end residues are part of each CDR3. A D gene is named only where the DNA matches it firmly. Clone sizes are given selectively: once, few, many, or a class where the clone is expanded.

d_call: .; j_call: TRBJ1-1; v_call: TRBV3-1/TRBV3-2; clone_size: .; cdr3_aa: CASSPPQVMNTEAFF; cdr3_nt: TGTGCCAGCAGCCCTCCACAGGTTATGAACACTGAAGCTTTCTTT
d_call: .; j_call: TRBJ2-7; v_call: TRBV6-1; clone_size: .; cdr3_aa: CASSEWGGQGEQYF; cdr3_nt: TGTGCCAGCAGTGAATGGGGAGGTCAGGGCGAGCAGTACTTC
d_call: .; j_call: TRBJ1-2; v_call: TRBV27; clone_size: .; cdr3_aa: CASRRAGLPANYGYTF; cdr3_nt: TGTGCCAGCAGGAGAGCGGGACTTCCAGCTAACTATGGCTACACCTTC
d_call: .; j_call: TRBJ2-2; v_call: TRBV5-1; clone_size: few; cdr3_aa: CASQSGHANTGELFF; cdr3_nt: TGCGCCAGCCAATCAGGACACGCGAACACCGGGGAGCTGTTTTTT
d_call: .; j_call: TRBJ2-1; v_call: TRBV4-2; clone_size: .; cdr3_aa: CASSQEGPAGSSYNEQFF; cdr3_nt: TGTGCCAGCAGCCAAGAAGGTCCAGCAGGAAGCTCCTACAATGAGCAGTTCTTC
d_call: .; j_call: TRBJ1-6; v_call: TRBV2; clone_size: .; cdr3_aa: CASRAGQGPLHF; cdr3_nt: TGTGCCAGCAGAGCAGGGCAGGGACCCCTCCACTTT
d_call: TRBD2; j_call: TRBJ2-1; v_call: TRBV7-8; clone_size: few; cdr3_aa: CASSVTSGSYNEQFF; cdr3_nt: TGTGCCAGCAGCGTGACTAGCGGCTCCTACAATGAGCAGTTCTTC
d_call: .; j_call: TRBJ1-5; v_call: TRBV12-3/TRBV12-4; clone_size: .; cdr3_aa: CASSLRGNQPQHF; cdr3_nt: TGTGCCAGCAGTTTGAGGGGCAATCAGCCCCAGCATTTT
d_call: TRBD1; j_call: TRBJ1-3; v_call: TRBV11-2; clone_size: once; cdr3_aa: CASSLDFPPGDRAGNTIYF; cdr3_nt: TGTGCCAGCAGCTTAGATTTCCCCCCGGGGGACAGGGCTGGAAACACCATATATTTT
d_call: .; j_call: TRBJ2-3; v_call: TRBV6-5; clone_size: .; cdr3_aa: CASRRGDRTDTQYF; cdr3_nt: TGTGCCAGCAGGCGGGGAGACCGCACAGATACGCAGTATTTT
d_call: .; j_call: TRBJ2-7; v_call: TRBV7-9; clone_size: .; cdr3_aa: CASSAGLTPYEQYF; cdr3_nt: TGTGCCAGCAGCGCCGGACTTACTCCCTACGAGCAGTACTTC
d_call: .; j_call: TRBJ2-5; v_call: TRBV28; clone_size: .; cdr3_aa: CASRTYSRGETQYF; cdr3_nt: TGTGCCAGCAGGACCTATAGCAGGGGAGAGACCCAGTACTTC
d_call: TRBD1; j_call: TRBJ2-7; v_call: TRBV7-8; clone_size: .; cdr3_aa: CASSRLGTGAPYEQYF; cdr3_nt: TGTGCCAGCAGCCGGCTCGGAACAGGGGCCCCCTACGAGCAGTACTTC
d_call: TRBD1; j_call: TRBJ1-1; v_call: TRBV25-1; clone_size: .; cdr3_aa: CASSLGDRAAFF; cdr3_nt: TGTGCCAGCAGCCTCGGGGACAGGGCGGCTTTCTTT
d_call: .; j_call: TRBJ2-7; v_call: TRBV7-2; clone_size: .; cdr3_aa: CASSLIRQASEQYF; cdr3_nt: TGTGCCAGCAGCCTAATACGACAGGCGAGTGAGCAGTACTTC
d_call: TRBD2; j_call: TRBJ2-3; v_call: TRBV3-1/TRBV3-2; clone_size: once; cdr3_aa: CASSHPLLAGGGTDTQYF; cdr3_nt: TGTGCCAGCAGCCACCCCTTACTAGCGGGAGGGGGCACAGATACGCAGTATTTT
d_call: .; j_call: TRBJ1-1; v_call: TRBV28; clone_size: .; cdr3_aa: CASSPYTVMLVVTRSGNTEAFF; cdr3_nt: TGTGCCAGCAGTCCCTATACCGTCATGCTCGTTGTGACCCGTTCGGGGAACACTGAAGCTTTCTTT
d_call: TRBD1; j_call: TRBJ1-4; v_call: TRBV28; clone_size: .; cdr3_aa: CASSSQGVASTNEKLFF; cdr3_nt: TGTGCCAGCAGCTCCCAGGGGGTCGCATCAACTAATGAAAAACTGTTTTTT
d_call: .; j_call: TRBJ1-4; v_call: TRBV28; clone_size: few; cdr3_aa: CASSLEGKLFF; cdr3_nt: TGTGCCAGCAGTTTAGAGGGAAAACTGTTTTTT
d_call: TRBD2; j_call: TRBJ2-2; v_call: TRBV28; clone_size: .; cdr3_aa: CASSLFRSGGTGELFF; cdr3_nt: TGTGCCAGCAGTTTATTCCGGTCCGGGGGGACCGGGGAGCTGTTTTTT
d_call: .; j_call: TRBJ1-2; v_call: TRBV9; clone_size: .; cdr3_aa: CASSFTVSTPDGYTF; cdr3_nt: TGTGCCAGCAGCTTCACGGTCTCGACACCAGATGGCTACACCTTC
d_call: TRBD1; j_call: TRBJ1-2; v_call: TRBV4-1; clone_size: few; cdr3_aa: CASSQSTGGYGYTF; cdr3_nt: TGCGCCAGCAGCCAATCGACAGGGGGTTATGGCTACACCTTC
d_call: .; j_call: TRBJ1-6; v_call: TRBV5-6; clone_size: .; cdr3_aa: CASSLYLGNSPLHF; cdr3_nt: TGTGCCAGCAGCTTGTATCTGGGCAATTCACCCCTCCACTTT
d_call: .; j_call: TRBJ1-2; v_call: TRBV6-5; clone_size: .; cdr3_aa: CASRTDFGYGYTF; cdr3_nt: TGTGCCAGCCGGACAGACTTTGGCTATGGCTACACCTTC
d_call: TRBD1; j_call: TRBJ2-5; v_call: TRBV30; clone_size: .; cdr3_aa: CAWSDGTGQETQYF; cdr3_nt: TGTGCCTGGAGTGACGGGACAGGTCAAGAGACCCAGTACTTC
d_call: .; j_call: TRBJ1-5; v_call: TRBV21-1; clone_size: .; cdr3_aa: CASRILQDRIVQPQHF; cdr3_nt: TGTGCCAGCAGAATCCTGCAGGACAGGATCGTTCAGCCCCAGCATTTT
d_call: .; j_call: TRBJ1-5; v_call: TRBV4-1; clone_size: .; cdr3_aa: CASSQLDTGLQPQHF; cdr3_nt: TGCGCCAGCAGCCAATTGGATACAGGGCTTCAGCCCCAGCATTTT
d_call: .; j_call: TRBJ1-1; v_call: TRBV11-2; clone_size: few; cdr3_aa: CASSLGVNTEAFF; cdr3_nt: TGTGCCAGCAGCTTAGGTGTAAACACTGAAGCTTTCTTT
d_call: TRBD2; j_call: TRBJ2-2; v_call: TRBV5-4; clone_size: .; cdr3_aa: CASSLEGLAGPRGELFF; cdr3_nt: TGTGCCAGCAGCTTGGAGGGACTAGCGGGACCTCGGGGGGAGCTGTTTTTT
d_call: .; j_call: TRBJ1-6; v_call: TRBV27; clone_size: .; cdr3_aa: CASSPTWRGSSYNSPLHF; cdr3_nt: TGTGCCAGCAGTCCAACCTGGCGGGGGAGCTCCTATAATTCACCCCTCCACTTT
d_call: TRBD1; j_call: TRBJ2-5; v_call: TRBV5-1; clone_size: .; cdr3_aa: CASSWTGERRETQYF; cdr3_nt: TGCGCCAGCAGCTGGACAGGGGAGCGTCGGGAGACCCAGTACTTC
d_call: .; j_call: TRBJ2-3; v_call: TRBV12-3/TRBV12-4; clone_size: .; cdr3_aa: CASSQGHSDTQYF; cdr3_nt: TGTGCCAGCAGTCAGGGACATTCAGATACGCAGTATTTT
d_call: .; j_call: TRBJ2-5; v_call: TRBV19; clone_size: once; cdr3_aa: CASRPRGSETQYF; cdr3_nt: TGTGCCAGTAGACCCCGCGGTTCGGAGACCCAGTACTTC
d_call: .; j_call: TRBJ2-7; v_call: TRBV4-1; clone_size: .; cdr3_aa: CASSRAGDEQYF; cdr3_nt: TGCGCCAGCAGCCGAGCAGGGGACGAGCAGTACTTC
d_call: TRBD2; j_call: TRBJ2-2; v_call: TRBV19; clone_size: .; cdr3_aa: CASSILAGGTGELFF; cdr3_nt: TGTGCCAGTAGTATTCTCGCGGGAGGAACCGGGGAGCTGTTTTTT
d_call: .; j_call: TRBJ2-7; v_call: TRBV19; clone_size: once; cdr3_aa: CASSSDSVNYEQYF; cdr3_nt: TGTGCCAGTAGTAGCGATTCGGTAAACTACGAGCAGTACTTC
d_call: .; j_call: TRBJ1-1; v_call: TRBV11-2; clone_size: .; cdr3_aa: CASSSQGRNTEAFF; cdr3_nt: TGTGCCAGCAGCTCCCAGGGCCGGAACACTGAAGCTTTCTTT
d_call: TRBD2; j_call: TRBJ2-1; v_call: TRBV27; clone_size: .; cdr3_aa: CASSGAGGNSYNEQFF; cdr3_nt: TGTGCCAGCAGTGGGGCGGGAGGGAATTCCTACAATGAGCAGTTCTTC
d_call: TRBD1; j_call: TRBJ2-5; v_call: TRBV10-3; clone_size: .; cdr3_aa: CAINRDREETQYF; cdr3_nt: TGTGCCATCAACAGGGACAGGGAAGAGACCCAGTACTTC
d_call: .; j_call: TRBJ2-2; v_call: TRBV9; clone_size: .; cdr3_aa: CASSVETATGELFF; cdr3_nt: TGTGCCAGCAGCGTAGAGACAGCCACCGGGGAGCTGTTTTTT
d_call: TRBD2; j_call: TRBJ2-7; v_call: TRBV28; clone_size: .; cdr3_aa: CATTGTSDYEQYF; cdr3_nt: TGTGCCACCACCGGGACTAGCGACTACGAGCAGTACTTC
d_call: TRBD2; j_call: TRBJ2-7; v_call: TRBV20-1; clone_size: .; cdr3_aa: CSASIAGATNEQYF; cdr3_nt: TGCAGTGCTAGTATAGCGGGAGCTACCAACGAGCAGTACTTC
d_call: TRBD1; j_call: TRBJ2-7; v_call: TRBV12-5; clone_size: once; cdr3_aa: CASGLTIRDRVSYEQYF; cdr3_nt: TGTGCTAGTGGTTTGACGATCCGGGACAGGGTCTCCTACGAGCAGTACTTC
d_call: .; j_call: TRBJ2-7; v_call: TRBV18; clone_size: .; cdr3_aa: CASSPGSYEQYF; cdr3_nt: TGTGCCAGCTCACCTGGCAGCTACGAGCAGTACTTC
d_call: .; j_call: TRBJ1-4; v_call: TRBV5-8; clone_size: .; cdr3_aa: CASSGRGLNEKLFF; cdr3_nt: TGTGCCAGCAGCGGGAGGGGACTCAATGAAAAACTGTTTTTT
d_call: TRBD2; j_call: TRBJ2-7; v_call: TRBV15; clone_size: .; cdr3_aa: CATSRAGEDGTYEQYF; cdr3_nt: TGTGCCACCAGCAGGGCGGGGGAGGACGGGACCTACGAGCAGTACTTC
d_call: .; j_call: TRBJ1-3; v_call: TRBV9; clone_size: .; cdr3_aa: CASSAHPDSSGNTIYF; cdr3_nt: TGTGCCAGCAGCGCCCACCCGGACAGCTCTGGAAACACCATATATTTT
d_call: TRBD1; j_call: TRBJ2-1; v_call: TRBV6-5; clone_size: once; cdr3_aa: CASSPGDRYNEQFF; cdr3_nt: TGTGCCAGCAGTCCCGGGGACAGATACAATGAGCAGTTCTTC